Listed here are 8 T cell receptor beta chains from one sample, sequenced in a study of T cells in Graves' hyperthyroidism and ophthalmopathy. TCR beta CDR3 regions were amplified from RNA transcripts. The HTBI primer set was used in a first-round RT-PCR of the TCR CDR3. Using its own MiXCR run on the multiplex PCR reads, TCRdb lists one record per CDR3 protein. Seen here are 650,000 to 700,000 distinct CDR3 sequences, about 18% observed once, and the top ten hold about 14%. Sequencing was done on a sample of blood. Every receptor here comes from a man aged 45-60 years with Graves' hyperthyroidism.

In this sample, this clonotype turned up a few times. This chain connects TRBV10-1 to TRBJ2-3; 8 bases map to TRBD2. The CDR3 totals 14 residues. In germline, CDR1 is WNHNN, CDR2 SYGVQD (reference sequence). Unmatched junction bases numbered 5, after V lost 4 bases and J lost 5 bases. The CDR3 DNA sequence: TGCGCCAGCAGTGCTTCGGGAGGGGTAGATACGCAGTATTTT. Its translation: CASSASGGVDTQYF.

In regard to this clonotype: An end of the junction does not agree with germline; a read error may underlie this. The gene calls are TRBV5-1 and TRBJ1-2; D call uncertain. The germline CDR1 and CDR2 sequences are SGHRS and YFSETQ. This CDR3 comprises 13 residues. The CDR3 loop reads CASSLTANNGYTF. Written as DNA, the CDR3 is TGCGCCAGCAGCTTGACAGCTAACAATGGCTACACCTTC.

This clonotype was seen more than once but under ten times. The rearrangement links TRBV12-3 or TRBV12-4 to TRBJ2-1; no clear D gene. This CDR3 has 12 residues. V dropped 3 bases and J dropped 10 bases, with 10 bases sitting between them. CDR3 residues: CASSFVYREQFF. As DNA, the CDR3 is TGTGCCAGCAGTTTTGTTTACAGAGAGCAGTTCTTC.

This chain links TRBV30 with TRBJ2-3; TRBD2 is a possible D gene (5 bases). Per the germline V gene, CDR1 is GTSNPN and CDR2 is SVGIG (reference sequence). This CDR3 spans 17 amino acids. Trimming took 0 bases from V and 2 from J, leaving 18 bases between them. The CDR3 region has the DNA TGTGCCTGGAGTGTACCCCCCGGCGAGGGAATCACAGATACGCAGTATTTT. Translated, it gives CAWSVPPGEGITDTQYF.

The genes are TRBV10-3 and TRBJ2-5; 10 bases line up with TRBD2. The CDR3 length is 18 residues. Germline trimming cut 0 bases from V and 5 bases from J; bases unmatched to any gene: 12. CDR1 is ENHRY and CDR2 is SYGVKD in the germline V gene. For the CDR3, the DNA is TGTGCCATCAGTGAGTCGTGGGCTAGCGGGAGTTCGAGGGAGACCCAGTACTTC. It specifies CAISESWASGSSRETQYF.

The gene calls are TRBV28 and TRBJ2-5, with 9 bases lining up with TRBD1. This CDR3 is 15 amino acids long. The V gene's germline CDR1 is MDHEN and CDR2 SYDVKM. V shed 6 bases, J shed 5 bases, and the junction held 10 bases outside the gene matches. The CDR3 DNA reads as TGTGCCAGCAGCCCGGGACAGGGCCCAAGGGAGACCCAGTACTTC. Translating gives CASSPGQGPRETQYF.

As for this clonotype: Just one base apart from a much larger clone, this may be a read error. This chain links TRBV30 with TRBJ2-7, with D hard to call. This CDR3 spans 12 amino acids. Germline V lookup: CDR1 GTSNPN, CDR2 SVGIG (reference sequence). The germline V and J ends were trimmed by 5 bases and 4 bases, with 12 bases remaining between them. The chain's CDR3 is CAWRFTLYEQYF. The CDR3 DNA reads TGTGCCTGGCGTTTCACTCTGTACGAGCAGTACTTC.

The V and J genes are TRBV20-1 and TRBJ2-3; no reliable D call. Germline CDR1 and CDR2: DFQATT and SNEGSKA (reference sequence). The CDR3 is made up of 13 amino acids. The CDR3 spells CSVGLISSDTQYF. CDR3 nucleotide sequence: TGCAGCGTTGGCTTAATCTCCTCCGATACGCAGTATTTT.